Following are 21 T cell receptor beta chains from one sample sequenced in a study of T cell changes during pregnancy in multiple sclerosis. Data came from immunoSEQ multiplex PCR; TCRdb stores just in-frame clones and leaves some out. The profile shows about 68,000 clones, 91% of them singletons. Sequenced here: peripheral blood, sampled in the first trimester of pregnancy. The receptors derive from a female donor with multiple sclerosis, enrolled in a pregnancy study.

V gene TRBV30 combines with J gene TRBJ1-5; 11 bases are a match to TRBD1. The J segment lost 8 bases and the V segment lost 0 bases, leaving 6 bases of the junction unmatched. Per germline, CDR1 GTSNPN and CDR2 SVGIG (reference sequence). The CDR3 is made up of 15 amino acids. CDR3 loop: CAWSVKGQGVKPQHF. CDR3 sequence (DNA): TGTGCCTGGAGTGTAAAGGGACAGGGGGTGAAGCCCCAGCATTTT.

The CDR3 DNA follows: TGTGCCAGCAGTGGGTCTAGCGGGGGGGCGGGAGATACGCAGTATTTT. Its protein product is CASSGSSGGAGDTQYF. The chain has TRBV6-1 and TRBJ2-3, with 12 bases fitting TRBD2. The trim removed 4 bases at V and 5 bases at J, leaving 7 bases unmatched. The CDR3 loop spans 16 amino acids. Germline CDR1 reads MNHNS; CDR2 reads SASEGT.

V gene TRBV28 combines with J gene TRBJ2-7; D ambiguous. The CDR3 contains 11 residues. CDR1 and CDR2 (germline): MDHEN, SYDVKM. V dropped 10 bases and J dropped 2 bases, with 9 bases sitting between them. The CDR3 sequence: CATLLAYEQYF. The CDR3 DNA is TGTGCCACCCTGCTAGCCTACGAGCAGTACTTC.

This chain uses TRBV6-1 with TRBJ2-3; 8 bases line up with TRBD2. V trimming: 7 bases; J trimming: 1 base; junction bases outside the gene matches: 7. The CDR3 sequence is 15 residues long. Germline values: CDR1 MNHNS, CDR2 SASEGT. The CDR3 coding sequence is TGTGCCAGCACGGTCGCGGGGGGTCGCACAGATACGCAGTATTTT. The encoded protein is CASTVAGGRTDTQYF.

The sample holds one count of this clone. V usage is TRBV27 and J usage is TRBJ1-2, with 7 positions matching TRBD1. Germline values: CDR1 MNHEY, CDR2 SMNVEV (reference sequence). CDR3 length equals 15 residues. The J segment lost 6 bases and the V segment lost 7 bases, leaving 14 bases of the junction unmatched. The CDR3 DNA reads as TGTGCCAGCAACAGGGACAGCGGTGAATCGAATGGCTACACCTTC. This translates into CASNRDSGESNGYTF.

The V and J genes are TRBV7-2 and TRBJ1-1, with D possibly TRBD1 on 5 matching bases. V was clipped by 0 bases and J by 5 bases, with 7 bases between them. This CDR3 has 13 residues. Germline V gene sequence: CDR1 SGHTA, CDR2 FQGNSA. CDR3 bases: TGTGCCAGCAGCTTAGCGACAGTAACTGAAGCTTTCTTT. The encoded protein is CASSLATVTEAFF. The full variable domain, its missing parts supplied by reference TRBV7-2 and TRBJ1-1, is GAGVSQSPSNKVTEKGKDVELRCDPISGHTALYWYRQSLGQGLEFLIYFQGNSAPDKSGLPSDRFSAERTGGSVSTLTIQRTQQEDSAVYLCASSLATVTEAFFGQGTRLTVV.

The CDR3 spells CASSHRDSNQPQHF. DNA of the CDR3: TGTGCCAGCAGTCACAGGGATAGCAATCAGCCCCAGCATTTT. V and J are TRBV25-1 and TRBJ1-5; maybe TRBD1 (6 bases). The length of the CDR3 is 14 residues. The germline gives CDR1 MGHDK, CDR2 SYGVNS. Deletions cut 5 bases from V and 0 bases from J, with 8 bases between.

This clone was recorded once. The genes are TRBV28 and TRBJ1-2; no reliable D call. The germline CDR1 and CDR2 sequences are MDHEN and SYDVKM. CDR3 size: 16 residues. V was cut by 2 bases and J by 7 bases, with 20 bases left in between. CDR3 sequence reads: CASSLLRGQGWRGYTF. The CDR3 DNA sequence: TGTGCCAGCAGTTTACTTCGTGGGCAAGGATGGCGTGGCTACACCTTC.

This chain's CDR3 is CASSLGTENQPQHF. In DNA form, the CDR3 reads TGTGCCAGCAGCTTAGGGACAGAGAATCAGCCCCAGCATTTT. V is TRBV5-4 and J is TRBJ1-5; 7 positions agree with TRBD1. The junction had 3 bases not matched to a gene; V was cut back by 2 bases and J by 4 bases. The CDR3 runs 14 residues. From germline, CDR1 is SGHNT and CDR2 YYREEE (reference sequence).

The chain employs TRBV19 and TRBJ2-5, with 8 nucleotides matching TRBD2. The CDR3 totals 15 residues. CDR1 LNHDA and CDR2 SQIVND come from the germline V gene (reference sequence). J was trimmed by 6 bases and V by 3 bases; bases with no gene match: 9. CDR3 residues: CASSISRGGAKTQYF. CDR3 nucleotide sequence: TGTGCCAGTAGTATCAGCCGGGGGGGAGCAAAGACCCAGTACTTC.

A single count supports this clone. This chain links TRBV11-1 with TRBJ1-2; 8 bases are a match to TRBD1. Per germline, CDR1 SGHAT and CDR2 FQDESV (reference sequence). CDR3 length equals 13 residues. With 8 bases clipped from V and 4 bases from J, the junction kept 6 bases outside the gene matches. The CDR3 DNA reads TGTGCCAGCGGACAGGGATTTACCTATGGCTACACCTTC. Residues: CASGQGFTYGYTF. Filled out from reference TRBV11-1 and TRBJ1-2, the complete variable domain reads EAEVAQSPRYKITEKSQAVAFWCDPISGHATLYWYRQILGQGPELLVQFQDESVVDDSQLPKDRFSAERLKGVDSTLKIQPAELGDSAMYLCASGQGFTYGYTFGSGTRLTVV.

This sequence joins TRBV29-1 and TRBJ2-3; 8 bases are a match to TRBD1. The CDR3 covers 15 residues. Looked up from germline, CDR1 is SQVTM and CDR2 is ANQGSEA. J was trimmed by 5 bases and V by 2 bases; bases with no gene match: 9. CDR3: CSVEFTGGSLDTQYF. The CDR3 DNA is TGCAGCGTTGAATTTACAGGGGGTTCTCTAGATACGCAGTATTTT.

The chain links TRBV5-6 to TRBJ2-5, with a tentative D call TRBD1 (6 bases). The V and J ends lost 0 bases and 1 base respectively, with 13 bases between them. The CDR3 contains 16 residues. CDR1 SGHDT and CDR2 YYEEEE come from the germline V gene. CDR3 bases: TGTGCCAGCAGCTTGGGGATGGGACACTCCCAAGAGACCCAGTACTTC. It encodes CASSLGMGHSQETQYF.

The chain employs TRBV10-3 and TRBJ2-1, with TRBD2 identical over 8 bases. The germline gives CDR1 ENHRY, CDR2 SYGVKD. The junction had 5 bases not matched to a gene; V was cut back by 7 bases and J by 3 bases. This CDR3 has 14 residues. This CDR3 is CAITAGGFYNEQFF. The CDR3 coding sequence is TGTGCCATCACCGCGGGGGGTTTCTACAATGAGCAGTTCTTC.

This clone was seen just once. The J gene is TRBJ1-5, the V gene TRBV19; 7 bases map to TRBD1. CDR1 LNHDA and CDR2 SQIVND come from the germline V gene (reference sequence). This CDR3 has 16 residues. V lost 4 bases, J lost 2 bases, and 8 bases stayed unmatched. CDR3 loop: CASSRWQGDGNQPQHF. The CDR3 DNA sequence: TGTGCCAGTAGTAGGTGGCAGGGGGACGGCAATCAGCCCCAGCATTTT.

This chain uses TRBV5-1 with TRBJ1-2; 8 bases map to TRBD1. The CDR3 length is 15 residues. V lost 4 bases to trimming and J lost 4 bases; unmatched junction nucleotides: 9. The germline gives CDR1 SGHRS, CDR2 YFSETQ. In nucleotides, the CDR3 is TGCGCCAGCAGCGGTACCGCCACAGGGGGCTATGGCTACACCTTC. Translated, it gives CASSGTATGGYGYTF.

This clone came up once. This sequence joins TRBV11-3 and TRBJ2-7, with unresolved D. Trimming removed 3 bases at V and 1 base at J, with 7 bases between. There are 13 residues in the CDR3. The germline V gene encodes CDR1 SGHNT and CDR2 YENEEA. CDR3 sequence: CASSFRQSYEQYF. The CDR3 DNA is TGTGCCAGCAGCTTTCGTCAGTCCTACGAGCAGTACTTC.

With respect to this clone: An end of the junction differs from the germline gene, which may be a read error. This chain links TRBV19 with TRBJ1-5, with D tentatively TRBD1 (5 bases). The germline CDR1 and CDR2 sequences are LNHDA and SQIVND (reference sequence). The CDR3 has 14 amino acids. CDR3 residues: CASSRGGSDQPQHF. For the CDR3, the DNA is TGTGCCAGTAGTAGGGGGGGTAGCGATCAGCCCCAGCATTTT.

V and J are TRBV5-1 and TRBJ2-7; 13 nucleotides align to TRBD2. There are 17 residues in the CDR3. Trimming removed 2 bases from V and 4 bases from J; junction bases left unmatched: 9. CDR1 is SGHRS and CDR2 is YFSETQ in the germline V gene. CDR3 residues: CASSLWTSGGEFYEQYF. CDR3 nucleotides: TGCGCCAGCAGCTTATGGACTAGCGGGGGCGAATTTTACGAGCAGTACTTC.

The V gene is TRBV21-1, the J gene TRBJ2-2; the table's TRBD2 call for D was not verified on the DNA. TRBV21-1 is listed as a pseudogene. CDR3 length equals 16 residues. This chain's CDR3 is CASSKWGGTNTGELFF. DNA of the CDR3: TGTGCCAGCAGCAAATGGGGAGGGACGAACACCGGGGAGCTGTTTTTT.

The chain carries TRBV28 and TRBJ2-7, with TRBD1 as a possible D gene (6 bases). This CDR3 has 14 residues. Germline CDR1 MDHEN, CDR2 SYDVKM. Trimming stripped 7 bases from V and 2 bases from J, with 15 bases between. The CDR3 reads CASKLRGWAYEQYF. CDR3 coding DNA: TGTGCCAGCAAATTGAGGGGGTGGGCCTACGAGCAGTACTTC.